This T cell receptor (beta chain) was identified during a study of blood T cell repertoires in COVID-19. Background on the study: COVID-19 samples, acute and convalescent, were from the United States, Italy and Spain. Sources were T cells, B-cell-depleted T cells, or PBMCs; the material itself was cDNA or gDNA.

The germline V gene encodes CDR1 SGDLS and CDR2 YYNGEE. The CDR3 runs to 15 residues. V lost 4 bases and J lost 11, with 19 bases in between. TCRdb's table, derived via immunoSEQ multiplex PCR, lists solely in-frame clones and lacks some. Of about 260,000 clones in the sample, about 87% are singletons; the top ten hold about 1.6%. Source material: peripheral blood. This chain uses TRBV9 with TRBJ1-6; D remains ambiguous. The clonotype was recovered from a woman aged 40 to 49 who had recovered from COVID-19. The CDR3 reads CASSLMASSGTPLHF. For the CDR3, the DNA is TGTGCCAGCAGCTTAATGGCATCCTCGGGTACACCCCTCCACTTT.